This T cell receptor (beta chain) was captured by sequencing in a study of blood T cell repertoires in COVID-19. On the study more broadly: Acute and convalescent COVID-19 samples came from the United States, Italy and Spain. Sources were T cells, B-cell-depleted T cells, or PBMCs; the material itself was cDNA or gDNA.

The CDR3 sequence is 14 residues long. The germline CDR1 and CDR2 sequences are SGHRS and YFSETQ. The V end was cut by 4 bases, the J end by 1 base, with 11 bases between. Authors' processing steps: Estimation of nucleated cell counts was performed using reference gene primer amplification. Sequenced by immunoSEQ multiplex PCR; TCRdb stores in-frame clones only, minus some. V and J calls and clone size are given by that table; D and trimming were obtained from the DNA. Among under 45,000 clones listed, around 82% were seen once. This sequence joins TRBV5-1 and TRBJ1-1, with D possibly being TRBD1 (6 bases). Sequenced input: peripheral blood. This receptor was identified in a man aged 80 or over with acute or convalescent COVID-19. The CDR3 DNA is TGCGCCAGCAGCCCTGGGACACCGAACACTGAAGCTTTCTTT. This translates into CASSPGTPNTEAFF.